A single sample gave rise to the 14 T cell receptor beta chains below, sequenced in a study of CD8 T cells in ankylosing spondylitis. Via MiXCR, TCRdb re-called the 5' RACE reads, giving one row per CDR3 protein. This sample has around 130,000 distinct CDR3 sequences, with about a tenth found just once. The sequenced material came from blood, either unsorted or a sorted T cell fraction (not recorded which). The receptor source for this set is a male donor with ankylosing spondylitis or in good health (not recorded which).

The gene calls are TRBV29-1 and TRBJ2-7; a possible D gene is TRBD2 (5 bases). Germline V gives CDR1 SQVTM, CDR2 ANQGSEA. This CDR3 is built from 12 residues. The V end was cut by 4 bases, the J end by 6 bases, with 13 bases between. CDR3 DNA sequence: TGCAGCGTTGGGGCAGCGGCCAGCGAGCAGTACTTC. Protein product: CSVGAAASEQYF.

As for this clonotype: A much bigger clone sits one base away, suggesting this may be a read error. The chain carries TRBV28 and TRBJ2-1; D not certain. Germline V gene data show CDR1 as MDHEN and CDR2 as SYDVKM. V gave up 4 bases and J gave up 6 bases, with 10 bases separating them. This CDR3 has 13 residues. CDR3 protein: CASSSGGSNEQFF. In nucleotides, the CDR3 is TGTGCCAGCAGTTCGGGCGGATCCAATGAGCAGTTCTTC.

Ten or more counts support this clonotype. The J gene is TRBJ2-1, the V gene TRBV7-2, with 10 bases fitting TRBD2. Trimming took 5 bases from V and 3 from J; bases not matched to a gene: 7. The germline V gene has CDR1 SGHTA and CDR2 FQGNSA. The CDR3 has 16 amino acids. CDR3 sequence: CASSALAGGGYNEQFF. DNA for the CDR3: TGTGCCAGCAGCGCCTTAGCGGGAGGAGGCTACAATGAGCAGTTCTTC.

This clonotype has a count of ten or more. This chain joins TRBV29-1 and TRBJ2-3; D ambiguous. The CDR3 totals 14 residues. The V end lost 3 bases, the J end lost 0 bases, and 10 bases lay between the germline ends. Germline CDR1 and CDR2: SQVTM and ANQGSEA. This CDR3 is CSVDPNTSTDTQYF. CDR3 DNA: TGCAGCGTTGACCCCAACACTAGCACAGATACGCAGTATTTT.

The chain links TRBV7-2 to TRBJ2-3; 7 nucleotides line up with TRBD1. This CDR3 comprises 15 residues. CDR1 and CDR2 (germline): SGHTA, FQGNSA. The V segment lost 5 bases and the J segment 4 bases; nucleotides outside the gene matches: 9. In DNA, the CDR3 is TGTGCCAGCAGCCGCCGGGACAGTTGGGCAGATACGCAGTATTTT. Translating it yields CASSRRDSWADTQYF.

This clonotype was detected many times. CDR3 in amino acids: CASRAGGADTQYF. The CDR3 coding sequence is TGTGCCAGCAGAGCGGGAGGGGCAGATACGCAGTATTTT. The V and J genes are TRBV12-3 or TRBV12-4 and TRBJ2-3, with TRBD2 matching over 10 bases. V shed 6 bases, J shed 4 bases, and the junction held 1 base outside the gene matches. There are 13 residues in the CDR3.

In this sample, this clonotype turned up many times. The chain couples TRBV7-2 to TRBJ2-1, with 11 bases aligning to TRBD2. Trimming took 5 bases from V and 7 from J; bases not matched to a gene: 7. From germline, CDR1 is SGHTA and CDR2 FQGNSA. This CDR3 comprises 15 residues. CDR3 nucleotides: TGTGCCAGCAGCCGTCTAGCGGGAGGCCCGAATGAGCAGTTCTTC. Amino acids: CASSRLAGGPNEQFF.

CDR3 DNA sequence: TGCAGTGCTAGAGTTACACCCGGGACTAGCGGGGAGACCGGGGAGCTGTTTTTT. Translation gives CSARVTPGTSGETGELFF. The chain uses TRBV20-1 and TRBJ2-2; 13 bases are a match to TRBD2. Per germline, CDR1 DFQATT and CDR2 SNEGSKA (reference sequence). CDR3 size: 18 residues. Trimming cost V 1 base and J 5 bases; bases outside gene matches: 10.

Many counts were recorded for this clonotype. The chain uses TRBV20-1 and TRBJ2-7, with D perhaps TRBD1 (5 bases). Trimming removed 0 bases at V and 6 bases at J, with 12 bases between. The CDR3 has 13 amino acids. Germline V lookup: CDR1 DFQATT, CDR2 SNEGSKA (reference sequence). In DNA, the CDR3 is TGCAGTGCTAGAGATTGGGCCAGGGTCGAGCAGTACTTC. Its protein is CSARDWARVEQYF.

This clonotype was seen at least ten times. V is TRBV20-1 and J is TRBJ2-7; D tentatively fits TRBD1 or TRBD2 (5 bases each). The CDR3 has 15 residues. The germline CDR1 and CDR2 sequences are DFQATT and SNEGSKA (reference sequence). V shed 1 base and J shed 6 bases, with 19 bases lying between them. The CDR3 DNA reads TGCAGTGCTAGAGTTGCGATCAGAACTAGGGGCGAGCAGTACTTC. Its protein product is CSARVAIRTRGEQYF.

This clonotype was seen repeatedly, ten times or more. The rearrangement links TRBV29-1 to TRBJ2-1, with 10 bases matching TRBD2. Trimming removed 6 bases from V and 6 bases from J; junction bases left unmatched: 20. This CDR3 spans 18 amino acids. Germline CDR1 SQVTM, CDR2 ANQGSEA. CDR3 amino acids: CSVTYLFLAGVFRNEQFF. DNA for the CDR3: TGCAGCGTCACGTACCTCTTCCTAGCGGGAGTTTTCCGCAATGAGCAGTTCTTC.

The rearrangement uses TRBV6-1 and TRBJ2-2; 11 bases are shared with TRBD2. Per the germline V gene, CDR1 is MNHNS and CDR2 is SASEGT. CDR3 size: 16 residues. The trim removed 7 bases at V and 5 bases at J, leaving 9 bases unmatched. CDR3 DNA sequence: TGTGCCAGCACTCTACTAGCGGGAGTAAAAACCGGGGAGCTGTTTTTT. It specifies CASTLLAGVKTGELFF.

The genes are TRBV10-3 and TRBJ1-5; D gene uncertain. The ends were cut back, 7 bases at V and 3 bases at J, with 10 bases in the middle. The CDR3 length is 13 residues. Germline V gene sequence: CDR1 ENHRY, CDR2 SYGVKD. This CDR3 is CAINSGNNQPQHF. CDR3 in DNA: TGTGCCATCAATTCCGGGAACAATCAGCCCCAGCATTTT.

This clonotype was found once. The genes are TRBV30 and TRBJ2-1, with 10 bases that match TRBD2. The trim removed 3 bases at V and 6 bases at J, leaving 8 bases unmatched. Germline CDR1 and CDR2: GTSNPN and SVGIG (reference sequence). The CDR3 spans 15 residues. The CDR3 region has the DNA TGTGCCTGGAGCCGATCTAGCGGGAGTTTCAATGAGCAGTTCTTC. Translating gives CAWSRSSGSFNEQFF.